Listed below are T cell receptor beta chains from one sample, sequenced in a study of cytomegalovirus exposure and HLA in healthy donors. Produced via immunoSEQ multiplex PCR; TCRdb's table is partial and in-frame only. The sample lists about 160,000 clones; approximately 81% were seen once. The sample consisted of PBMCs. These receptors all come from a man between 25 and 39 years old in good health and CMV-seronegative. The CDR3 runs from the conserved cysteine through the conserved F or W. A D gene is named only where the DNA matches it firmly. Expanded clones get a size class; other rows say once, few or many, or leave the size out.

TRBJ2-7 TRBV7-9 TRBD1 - TGTTCCAGCAGCGATCCGCTGACAGGGTTTGGGAGCGAGCAGTACTTC CSSSDPLTGFGSEQYF
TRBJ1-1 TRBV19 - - TGTGCCAGTAGTTGGGACGGATCGGAGGGAACTGAAGCTTTCTTT CASSWDGSEGTEAFF
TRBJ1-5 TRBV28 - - TGTGCCAGCAGGGGACGGAGGGTTAATCAGCCCCAGCATTTT CASRGRRVNQPQHF
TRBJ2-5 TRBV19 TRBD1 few TGTGCCAGTAGTTCCTCCAGGGGGCAAGAGACCCAGTACTTC CASSSSRGQETQYF
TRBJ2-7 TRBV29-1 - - TGCAGCGCAGGGACTGGATTCTACGAGCAGTACTTC CSAGTGFYEQYF
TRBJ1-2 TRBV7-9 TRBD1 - TGTGCCAGCAGCTCCGGACAGGGGAGCTATGGCTACACCTTC CASSSGQGSYGYTF
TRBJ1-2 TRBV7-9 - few TGTGCCAGCAGCCCTGGGGAGGGATGGGATGGCTACACCTTC CASSPGEGWDGYTF
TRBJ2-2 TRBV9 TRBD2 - TGTGCCAGCAGCGTAGTCAGCGGGAGTATAGCCGGGGAGCTGTTTTTT CASSVVSGSIAGELFF
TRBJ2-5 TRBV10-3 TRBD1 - TGTGCCATCAGTGACGACAGGGAACAAGAGACCCAGTACTTC CAISDDREQETQYF
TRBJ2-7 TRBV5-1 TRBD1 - TGCGCCAGCAGCTTGTGGACAGGTAGCTCCTACGAGCAGTACTTC CASSLWTGSSYEQYF
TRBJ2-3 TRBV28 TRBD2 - TGTGCCAGCAGTTCCGGGGGGGTCGACGATACGCAGTATTTT CASSSGGVDDTQYF
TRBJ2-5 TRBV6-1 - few TGTGCCAGCAATCCTTGGGGACAACAAGAGACCCAGTACTTC CASNPWGQQETQYF
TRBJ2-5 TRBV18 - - TGTGCCAGCTCACCGGACAGACAGGAGACCCAGTACTTC CASSPDRQETQYF
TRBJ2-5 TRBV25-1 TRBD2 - TGTGCCAGCAGTGAGCCTAGCGGGATAGAGACCCAGTACTTC CASSEPSGIETQYF
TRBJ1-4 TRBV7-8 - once TGTGCCAGCAGGTCTGGGCCAGGCAAGTTCGAGGAAAAACTGTTTTTT CASRSGPGKFEEKLFF
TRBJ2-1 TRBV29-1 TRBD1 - TGCAGCGTTGAAGTCCGGGGACCTCAGACAGGGGGCTACAATGAGCAGTTCTTC CSVEVRGPQTGGYNEQFF
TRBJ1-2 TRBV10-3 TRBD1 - TGTGCCATCAGTGAGTTACAGGGGGCATGGTATGGCTACACCTTC CAISELQGAWYGYTF
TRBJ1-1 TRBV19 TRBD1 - TGTGCCAGTAGTAGGACTGGGGACAGGAACACTGAAGCTTTCTTT CASSRTGDRNTEAFF
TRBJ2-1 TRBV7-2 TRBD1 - TGTGCCAGCAGCTTGGACAGGGGGCTCTACAATGAGCAGTTCTTC CASSLDRGLYNEQFF
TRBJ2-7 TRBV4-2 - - TGTGCCAGCAGTCCAAGGAGACGCACTAGTGGCTACGAGCAGTACTTC CASSPRRRTSGYEQYF
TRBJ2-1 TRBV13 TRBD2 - TGTGCCACGGGACTAGCGGGGGGGAGCTCCTACAATGAGCAGTTCTTC CATGLAGGSSYNEQFF
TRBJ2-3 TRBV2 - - TGTGCCAGCAGTGAGAATCGGGCAGATACGCAGTATTTT CASSENRADTQYF
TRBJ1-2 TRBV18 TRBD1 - TGTGCCAGCTCACAGAGACAGGGTCGGAACTATGGCTACACCTTC CASSQRQGRNYGYTF